A single sample gave rise to the 6 T cell receptor beta chains below, sequenced in a study of blood T cell repertoires in COVID-19. Assay: immunoSEQ multiplex PCR; the TCRdb copy retains only in-frame clones and omits some. The sample lists nearly 90,000 clones; roughly 78% were seen once. Sequences were obtained from peripheral blood. The origin of the receptors is an elderly woman with acute or convalescent COVID-19.

The chain employs TRBV9 and TRBJ2-6; no definite D call. V lost 0 bases to trimming and J lost 1 base, with 14 bases between them. The CDR3 is 18 residues long. CDR1 and CDR2 (germline): SGDLS, YYNGEE. CDR3 residues: CASSVGRYGFSGANVLTF. The CDR3 DNA follows: TGTGCCAGCAGCGTAGGTCGGTACGGTTTTTCTGGGGCCAACGTCCTGACTTTC.

This chain connects TRBV28 to TRBJ2-3, with a possible D match to TRBD2 (5 bases). The CDR3 runs to 15 residues. In germline, CDR1 is MDHEN, CDR2 SYDVKM. V lost 2 bases and J 1 base, leaving 10 bases between the germline ends. DNA for the CDR3: TGTGCCAGCAGTTTACGGGGTCCCCGCACAGATACGCAGTATTTT. This translates into CASSLRGPRTDTQYF.

The V call is TRBV18, the J call TRBJ1-2, with a possible D match to TRBD1 (6 bases). Trimming took 2 bases from V and 4 from J, leaving 17 bases between them. Germline lookup yields CDR1 KGHSH and CDR2 LQKENI. The CDR3 is made up of 16 amino acids. The DNA for the CDR3 is TGTGCCAGCTCACCAAGCAACAGGGCGGATGGCTATGGCTACACCTTC. This sequence encodes CASSPSNRADGYGYTF. Variable domain in full (rest from reference TRBV18 and TRBJ1-2): NAGVMQNPRHLVRRRGQEARLRCSPMKGHSHVYWYRQLPEEGLKFMVYLQKENIIDESGMPKERFSAEFPKEGPSILRIQQVVRGDSAAYFCASSPSNRADGYGYTFGSGTRLTVV.

The V call is TRBV20-1, the J call TRBJ1-4, with a weak D call TRBD1 (5 bases). CDR1 is DFQATT and CDR2 is SNEGSKA in the germline V gene (reference sequence). The V end lost 5 bases, the J end lost 17 bases, and 18 bases lay between the germline ends. The CDR3 is 11 amino acids. Written as DNA, the CDR3 is TGCAGTGCTGGCTGGGGCCGGGTGGGATTTTTT. Encoded protein: CSAGWGRVGFF.

The chain employs TRBV2 and TRBJ2-2, with D possibly TRBD1 on 5 matching bases. The germline V and J ends were trimmed by 7 bases and 1 base, with 7 bases remaining between them. The CDR3 is 13 residues long. Germline-derived CDR1 and CDR2 are SNHLY and FYNNEI. CDR3: CASNGQNTGELFF. DNA of the CDR3: TGTGCCAGCAACGGACAGAACACCGGGGAGCTGTTTTTT.

The chain couples TRBV11-1 to TRBJ1-1, with 8 bases aligning to TRBD1. Germline V gives CDR1 SGHAT, CDR2 FQDESV (reference sequence). This CDR3 comprises 15 residues. V trimming: 7 bases; J trimming: 3 bases; junction bases outside the gene matches: 10. CDR3 sequence: CASIPQGVGYTEAFF. The CDR3 nucleotides are TGTGCCAGCATCCCACAGGGGGTTGGGTACACTGAAGCTTTCTTT. The entire variable domain, with the rest obtained from reference TRBV11-1 and TRBJ1-1, is as follows: EAEVAQSPRYKITEKSQAVAFWCDPISGHATLYWYRQILGQGPELLVQFQDESVVDDSQLPKDRFSAERLKGVDSTLKIQPAELGDSAMYLCASIPQGVGYTEAFFGQGTRLTVV.